Below are 21 T cell receptor beta chains sequenced from a single sample in a study of T cells after yellow fever vaccination. Each CDR3 protein is one row after TCRdb ran MiXCR on the 5' RACE reads. Of nearly 550,000 distinct CDR3 sequences listed, roughly a fifth are singletons. The starting material was PBMCs, obtained 15 days after the yellow fever booster vaccination. The source is a young man who received the YFV17D yellow fever vaccine.

This clonotype was counted a few times. This chain uses TRBV10-3 with TRBJ2-3; no definite D call. V lost 3 bases and J 3 bases, leaving 1 base between the germline ends. CDR3 length equals 11 residues. Per germline, CDR1 ENHRY and CDR2 SYGVKD. CDR3 nucleotides: TGTGCCATCAGTGAAACAGATACGCAGTATTTT. Residues: CAISETDTQYF.

The V and J genes are TRBV18 and TRBJ2-5; TRBD2 matches at 8 bases. The CDR3 is 14 amino acids. V shed 6 bases and J 5 bases; nucleotides not matched to a gene: 8. Germline CDR1 reads KGHSH; CDR2 reads LQKENI. The CDR3 DNA sequence: TGTGCCAGCTCGCCGTTAGCGGGAAGTGAGACCCAGTACTTC. Its protein product is CASSPLAGSETQYF.

This clonotype turned up a few times. This chain joins TRBV20-1 and TRBJ2-2; D may correspond to TRBD1 or TRBD2 (5 bases each). CDR3 length: 14 residues. The ends were cut back, 1 base at V and 0 bases at J, with 6 bases in the middle. CDR1 is DFQATT, CDR2 SNEGSKA, per germline (reference sequence). This CDR3 reads CSARGDANTGELFF. The CDR3 nucleotides are TGCAGTGCTAGAGGGGACGCGAACACCGGGGAGCTGTTTTTT.

Only a few counts were recorded for this clonotype. The chain links TRBV20-1 to TRBJ2-5, with D perhaps matching TRBD2 (5 bases). The CDR3 totals 14 residues. Trimming took off 6 bases at V and 6 bases at J, with 20 bases between the two ends. The germline V gene has CDR1 DFQATT and CDR2 SNEGSKA (reference sequence). The CDR3 sequence is CSAIGEIYRKTQYF. DNA for the CDR3: TGCAGTGCCATCGGGGAGATCTACAGAAAGACCCAGTACTTC.

The chain employs TRBV6-1 and TRBJ2-2, with a weak D call TRBD2 (7 bases). From germline, CDR1 is MNHNS and CDR2 SASEGT. The germline V and J ends were trimmed by 10 bases and 4 bases, with 16 bases remaining between them. The CDR3 has 14 amino acids. The CDR3 region has the DNA TGTGCCACCATCGGGGGCGGGAGCACCGGGGAGCTGTTTTTT. Translated: CATIGGGSTGELFF.

This chain connects TRBV6-1 to TRBJ2-2; D might be TRBD2 (6 bases). The V and J ends lost 6 bases and 4 bases respectively, with 15 bases between them. This CDR3 has 15 residues. Germline V gene lookup returns CDR1 MNHNS and CDR2 SASEGT. CDR3 nucleotide sequence: TGTGCCAGCAGATGGACTAATTTCGGCACCGGGGAGCTGTTTTTT. Translated: CASRWTNFGTGELFF.

The V gene is TRBV7-8, the J gene TRBJ2-5; 8 bases align to TRBD1. Trimming at V came to 6 bases and at J to 4 bases, leaving 16 bases not matched to a gene. This CDR3 comprises 17 residues. Germline CDR1 and CDR2: SGHVS and FQNEAQ. The CDR3 bases are TGTGCCAGCAGTACCCTCTACGGACAGGGACCAAGAGAGACCCAGTACTTC. Translation gives CASSTLYGQGPRETQYF.

A few counts support this clonotype. This chain joins TRBV7-9 and TRBJ2-5; 8 nucleotides align to TRBD1. This CDR3 has 14 residues. Germline CDR1 reads SEHNR; CDR2 reads FQNEAQ (reference sequence). After removal of 5 bases from V and 5 bases from J, the junction contained 7 bases not matched to a gene. The CDR3 spells CASSHRGMMETQYF. Written as DNA, the CDR3 is TGTGCCAGCAGCCACAGGGGGATGATGGAGACCCAGTACTTC.

The chain carries TRBV14 and TRBJ2-1, with 11 bases lining up with TRBD1. The CDR3 totals 15 residues. V trimming: 2 bases; J trimming: 8 bases; junction bases outside the gene matches: 5. Germline V gene lookup returns CDR1 SGHDN and CDR2 FVKESK. This CDR3 reads CASSQRDRGNYEQFF. CDR3 coding DNA: TGTGCCAGCAGCCAACGGGACAGGGGGAATTATGAGCAGTTCTTC.

About this clonotype itself: One junction end disagrees with the germline gene, perhaps due to a read error. V gene TRBV20-1 combines with J gene TRBJ1-2; 7 bases align to TRBD1. Looked up from germline, CDR1 is DFQATT and CDR2 is SNEGSKA (reference sequence). CDR3 length equals 16 residues. The CDR3 bases are TGCTGTGCTAGAGAACGATCAGGGACAGCCTTTAATGGCTACACCTTC. It specifies CCARERSGTAFNGYTF.

The chain links TRBV10-3 to TRBJ2-1; 8 positions agree with TRBD2. CDR3 length: 17 amino acids. Unmatched junction bases numbered 14, after V lost 6 bases and J lost 4 bases. Germline CDR1 is ENHRY and CDR2 is SYGVKD. The CDR3 spells CAIRSVVEREFYNEQFF. The CDR3 DNA reads as TGTGCCATCAGGAGCGTGGTTGAGCGGGAGTTTTACAATGAGCAGTTCTTC.

This clonotype was recorded a few times. J is TRBJ2-1 and V is TRBV12-3 or TRBV12-4, with TRBD1 matching 7 bases. V lost 5 bases and J lost 10; bases outside the gene matches: 11. This CDR3 is built from 14 residues. Here the CDR3 reads CASSPTGLGPEQFF. The CDR3, as DNA: TGTGCCAGCAGTCCGACAGGGTTGGGACCCGAGCAGTTCTTC.

This chain connects TRBV25-1 to TRBJ2-5; 9 bases line up with TRBD2. This CDR3 comprises 14 residues. J gave up 4 bases and V 4 bases, and 4 bases lay outside the gene matches. Germline V gene data show CDR1 as MGHDK and CDR2 as SYGVNS. The CDR3 nucleotides are TGTGCCAGCAGTGGAGGACTAGCGAGAGAGACCCAGTACTTC. Its translation is CASSGGLARETQYF.

This clonotype has only a few counts. This chain uses TRBV20-1 with TRBJ2-7, with a tentative D call TRBD2 (5 bases). Germline V gives CDR1 DFQATT, CDR2 SNEGSKA (reference sequence). This CDR3 is 13 amino acids long. This CDR3 reads CTSSDLSSYEQYF. CDR3 DNA sequence: TGCACTAGCTCGGACCTTAGCTCCTACGAGCAGTACTTC.

The CDR3 sequence: CASSFDALSYEQYF. The CDR3 bases are TGTGCCAGCAGCTTCGACGCCCTATCCTACGAGCAGTACTTC. This sequence joins TRBV7-2 and TRBJ2-7; D unclear. The V and J ends lost 3 bases and 1 base respectively, with 10 bases between them. This CDR3 contains 14 residues. CDR1 is SGHTA, CDR2 FQGNSA, per germline.

This chain links TRBV19 with TRBJ2-1; TRBD1 agrees at 9 bases. CDR1 and CDR2 (germline): LNHDA, SQIVND (reference sequence). V lost 6 bases to trimming and J lost 8 bases; unmatched junction nucleotides: 11. This CDR3 region has 15 residues. As DNA, the CDR3 is TGTGCCAGTAGGATCCCGGGACAGGGAGATTATGAGCAGTTCTTC. This sequence encodes CASRIPGQGDYEQFF.

There are a few counts of this clonotype. The CDR3 loop reads CAFSDEQFF. As DNA, the CDR3 is TGTGCCTTTTCCGATGAGCAGTTCTTC. The chain uses TRBV7-9 and TRBJ2-1; no clear D. Trimming cost V 11 bases and J 8 bases, with 7 bases left between them. Germline values: CDR1 SEHNR, CDR2 FQNEAQ (reference sequence). The length of the CDR3 is 9 residues.

This clonotype occurred a few times. J is TRBJ2-5 and V is TRBV20-1; unclear D gene. Trimming stripped 1 base from V and 5 bases from J, with 8 bases between. Per germline, CDR1 DFQATT and CDR2 SNEGSKA (reference sequence). CDR3 length equals 12 residues. CDR3 in DNA: TGCAGTGCTAGAGTGGGTTGGGAGACCCAGTACTTC. The encoded protein is CSARVGWETQYF.

This rearrangement joins TRBV4-3 to TRBJ2-5; D is unresolved. The germline V gene encodes CDR1 LGHNA and CDR2 YSLEER. The CDR3 spans 16 residues. Trimming shortened V by 0 bases and J by 3 bases, and 14 bases separated the two germline ends. CDR3 residues: CASSQEWAGREETQYF. CDR3 DNA: TGCGCCAGCAGCCAAGAATGGGCAGGACGTGAAGAGACCCAGTACTTC.

In this sample, this clonotype turned up a few times. The V gene is TRBV7-2, the J gene TRBJ2-3; 7 bases are a match to TRBD1. CDR1 is SGHTA, CDR2 FQGNSA, per germline. J lost 3 bases, V lost 5 bases, and 8 bases had no gene match. The CDR3 is 15 amino acids. For the CDR3, the DNA is TGTGCCAGCAGCCCCGGCGGCAGGGGGACAGATACGCAGTATTTT. This translates into CASSPGGRGTDTQYF.

The CDR3 here is CASSLNTGTGVYEQYF. Here the CDR3 DNA reads TGTGCCAGCAGCTTAAACACCGGGACAGGGGTCTACGAGCAGTACTTC. The rearrangement uses TRBV5-6 and TRBJ2-7; 10 bases match TRBD1. V lost 2 bases to trimming and J lost 3 bases; unmatched junction nucleotides: 8. The CDR3 length is 16 residues. Germline V lookup: CDR1 SGHDT, CDR2 YYEEEE. The whole variable domain, remainder taken from reference TRBV5-6 and TRBJ2-7, is DAGVTQSPTHLIKTRGQQVTLRCSPKSGHDTVSWYQQALGQGPQFIFQYYEEEERQRGNFPDRFSGHQFPNYSSELNVNALLLGDSALYLCASSLNTGTGVYEQYFGPGTRLTVT.